This T cell receptor (beta chain) was captured in a study of blood T cells in healthy people across ages. The study's findings and limits: It was the long-lived donors that had more naive CD4+ cells and higher diversity than aged donors.

Germline loops: CDR1 MNHNS, CDR2 SASEGT. CDR3 size: 15 residues. The ends were cut back, 2 bases at V and 0 bases at J, with 8 bases in the middle. Worth noting for this clonotype: Its target is unknown.

Alongside a J-beta primer mix, a sample-barcoded 5' primer served in a second PCR lasting roughly 7 to 11 cycles. There were at least 2.5 million CDR3-containing paired-end reads obtained from each sample. Each CDR3 protein gets one entry after TCRdb re-called the 5' RACE reads with MiXCR. The table lists about 1,000,000 distinct CDR3 sequences, over 35% of them singletons, with approximately 19% in the top ten. V is TRBV6-1 and J is TRBJ1-5; no firm D call. Material: blood. This receptor was taken from a woman aged 60-75 years in good health. CDR3 in DNA: TGTGCCAGCAGTGAATGGCAGCATAGCAATCAGCCCCAGCATTTT. This translates into CASSEWQHSNQPQHF.